This T cell receptor (beta chain) is from a study of CD8 T cells in Susac syndrome. About this clonotype: Antigen unknown.

The authors reverse transcribed roughly 0.5 to 1 ug RNA with random hexamers. The TCR beta CDR3 was amplified by immunoSEQ multiplex PCR across 54 Vbeta, 13 Jbeta. TCRdb ran MiXCR on the immunoSEQ multiplex PCR reads and lists one entry per CDR3 protein. This table holds 250,000 to 350,000 distinct CDR3 sequences, around 92% found once. CD8+ and CD4+ T cells circulating in blood were sequenced for TCR beta. The CD8+ and CD4+ T cells were isolated magnetically using a negative isolation approach, whereas the TEMRA cells were enriched by FACS. Study-level results: That the number of individuals in its TCR sequencing and HLA analysis was relatively small was acknowledged by the study.

The CDR3 consists of 15 residues. The V end was cut by 6 bases, the J end by 4 bases, with 16 bases between. Germline V gene data show CDR1 as LNHDA and CDR2 as SQIVND (reference sequence). Sequences were obtained from CD4+ T cells from PBMCs. This receptor was taken from a human donor with multiple sclerosis. This chain uses TRBV19 with TRBJ1-5; tentative D call: TRBD1 (5 bases). The DNA of the CDR3 is TGTGCCAGTAGAACAGGCAAAATAGGTAATCAGCCCCAGCATTTT. Encoded protein: CASRTGKIGNQPQHF.